These 16 T cell receptor beta chains were sequenced from one sample in a study of beta chain features in type 1 diabetes. Whole-study results and caveats: TCRB CDR3s from Type 1 diabetes patients were moderately but significantly shorter in all four CD4+ subsets.

No antigens are known for them. The sequenced template was cDNA made from the entire isolated RNA. Assay used: immunoSEQ multiplex PCR; TCRdb lists only in-frame clones, some missing. The sample includes around 150,000 clones, 50% to 70% of them seen just once. The sequenced sample consisted of naive CD4+ T cells from blood. The receptors here all came from a young man with type 1 diabetes.

This sequence joins TRBV7-2 and TRBJ1-6; tentatively, D is TRBD1 (6 bases). This CDR3 is 15 amino acids long. Germline assignment: CDR1 SGHTA and CDR2 FQGNSA. Trimming took 4 bases from V and 10 from J, leaving 17 bases between them. DNA for the CDR3: TGTGCCAGCAGCTCGGGACAAAGAGGGAGCTCACCCCTCCACTTT. Encoded protein: CASSSGQRGSSPLHF.

The CDR3 sequence is CASSRERYEQYF. CDR3 nucleotide sequence: TGTGCCAGCTCGCGGGAAAGGTACGAGCAGTACTTC. The J gene is TRBJ2-7, the V gene TRBV18, with D possibly matching TRBD2 (6 bases). The CDR3 sequence is 12 residues long. The V end lost 6 bases, the J end lost 4 bases, and 10 bases lay between the germline ends. Germline V gene data show CDR1 as KGHSH and CDR2 as LQKENI.

In its sample, this clone was seen a few times. This chain links TRBV11-2 with TRBJ2-3, with 7 bases matching TRBD2. The V and J ends lost 5 bases and 0 bases, in that order; junction bases with no gene match: 5. Germline assignment: CDR1 SGHAT and CDR2 FQNNGV. The CDR3 runs to 15 residues. The CDR3 here is CASSAPRGSTDTQYF. CDR3 in DNA: TGTGCCAGCAGCGCCCCGCGGGGGAGCACAGATACGCAGTATTTT. Combining the CDR3 with reference TRBV11-2 and TRBJ2-3 gives the whole variable domain EAGVAQSPRYKIIEKRQSVAFWCNPISGHATLYWYQQILGQGPKLLIQFQNNGVVDDSQLPKDRFSAERLKGVDSTLKIQPAKLEDSAVYLCASSAPRGSTDTQYFGPGTRLTVL.

The J gene is TRBJ2-7, the V gene TRBV20-1; D not resolved. Trimming removed 7 bases from V and 3 bases from J, with 10 bases in between. CDR1 and CDR2 from the germline V gene are DFQATT and SNEGSKA (reference sequence). CDR3 size: 11 residues. CDR3 in amino acids: CSVWSNYEQYF. In DNA form, the CDR3 reads TGCAGTGTCTGGAGCAACTACGAGCAGTACTTC.

In DNA, the CDR3 is TGCGCCAGCAGCTTGGCCCCGGCCGGGCAAGGCCAAGAGACCCAGTACTTC. It specifies CASSLAPAGQGQETQYF. V is TRBV5-1 and J is TRBJ2-5; D gene ambiguous. V was pared by 0 bases and J by 1 base, with 16 bases between. Germline V gene lookup returns CDR1 SGHRS and CDR2 YFSETQ. The CDR3 spans 17 residues.

The chain recombines TRBV18 with TRBJ1-2; 7 bases match TRBD1. The CDR3 is 15 residues long. V lost 2 bases to trimming and J lost 3 bases; unmatched junction nucleotides: 6. The V gene's germline CDR1 is KGHSH and CDR2 LQKENI. CDR3 amino acids: CASSPGQARDYGYTF. In DNA, the CDR3 is TGTGCCAGCTCACCAGGACAGGCGAGGGACTATGGCTACACCTTC.

The chain recombines TRBV29-1 with TRBJ2-5; D ambiguous. Trimming left V 1 base short and J 0 bases short, with 9 bases between. Looked up from germline, CDR1 is SQVTM and CDR2 is ANQGSEA. The length of the CDR3 is 14 residues. CDR3 amino acids: CSVEGHLYQETQYF. The CDR3 bases are TGCAGCGTTGAAGGACACTTGTACCAAGAGACCCAGTACTTC.

V usage is TRBV9 and J usage is TRBJ2-1; 7 nucleotides line up with TRBD1. Germline loops: CDR1 SGDLS, CDR2 YYNGEE. The trim removed 1 base at V and 7 bases at J, leaving 5 bases unmatched. CDR3 length: 14 residues. The CDR3 nucleotides read TGTGCCAGCAGCGTATGGGACAGCTTTAATGAGCAGTTCTTC. This translates into CASSVWDSFNEQFF.

The rearrangement uses TRBV30 and TRBJ1-4; 10 nucleotides agree with TRBD1. After removal of 0 bases from V and 8 bases from J, the junction contained 9 bases not matched to a gene. Per the germline V gene, CDR1 is GTSNPN and CDR2 is SVGIG (reference sequence). CDR3 length equals 16 residues. The CDR3 reads CAWSVRRTGGGEKLFF. The CDR3, as DNA: TGTGCCTGGAGTGTACGTCGGACAGGGGGAGGAGAAAAACTGTTTTTT.

The chain links TRBV4-1 to TRBJ1-1; 8 nucleotides match TRBD1. In germline, CDR1 is MGHRA, CDR2 YSYEKL. There are 15 residues in the CDR3. Trimming took 3 bases from V and 3 from J; bases not matched to a gene: 6. Here the CDR3 reads CASSQQTGAYTEAFF. CDR3 nucleotides: TGCGCCAGCAGCCAGCAGACAGGGGCGTACACTGAAGCTTTCTTT.

The chain joins TRBV27 to TRBJ2-1, with D possibly being TRBD1 (5 bases). Trimming cost V 3 bases and J 4 bases, with 19 bases left between them. Germline V gene sequence: CDR1 MNHEY, CDR2 SMNVEV (reference sequence). The CDR3 runs 17 residues. The CDR3 bases are TGTGCCAGCAGTTTCCGTACCGCAGGACAAGTATACAATGAGCAGTTCTTC. Its translation is CASSFRTAGQVYNEQFF.

This sequence joins TRBV28 and TRBJ1-4; 8 nucleotides match TRBD1. This CDR3 comprises 15 residues. The ends lost 3 bases at V and 10 bases at J; junction bases unmatched: 10. CDR1 MDHEN and CDR2 SYDVKM come from the germline V gene. In DNA form, the CDR3 reads TGTGCCAGCAGTTTGGGGGGACAGGACCTCGCAAAACTGTTTTTT. Translating gives CASSLGGQDLAKLFF.

The chain couples TRBV29-1 to TRBJ1-6; possibly TRBD1 for D (5 bases). V dropped 8 bases and J dropped 7 bases, with 12 bases sitting between them. Germline CDR1 is SQVTM and CDR2 is ANQGSEA. CDR3 size: 12 residues. The CDR3 coding sequence is TGCAGCATTGGGGAGGGGAATTCACCCCTCCACTTT. Its protein is CSIGEGNSPLHF.

The chain carries TRBV6-5 and TRBJ1-1; D may be TRBD1 (6 bases). The CDR3 loop spans 13 amino acids. CDR1 and CDR2 (germline): MNHEY, SVGAGI. V was shortened by 6 bases and J by 1 base, with 9 bases between the two germline ends. Here the CDR3 reads CASSRGQNTEAFF. CDR3 bases: TGTGCCAGCAGCCGGGGACAGAACACTGAAGCTTTCTTT.

The V call is TRBV9, the J call TRBJ1-5; 7 bases are a match to TRBD1. Trimming took 5 bases from V and 8 from J; bases not matched to a gene: 7. CDR1 and CDR2 (germline): SGDLS, YYNGEE. The length of the CDR3 is 13 residues. In nucleotides, the CDR3 is TGTGCCAGCAGTAGACAGGGCGCTGAGCCCCAGCATTTT. It encodes CASSRQGAEPQHF.

The sample holds a few counts of this clone. V and J are TRBV4-1 and TRBJ2-3; 9 positions agree with TRBD2. CDR1 and CDR2 from the germline V gene are MGHRA and YSYEKL. The CDR3 is 16 amino acids. Losses at the gene ends were 1 base for V and 2 bases for J; bases not matched to a gene: 4. The CDR3 loop is CASSQGLAANTDTQYF. CDR3 DNA: TGCGCCAGCAGCCAAGGACTAGCGGCAAACACAGATACGCAGTATTTT.